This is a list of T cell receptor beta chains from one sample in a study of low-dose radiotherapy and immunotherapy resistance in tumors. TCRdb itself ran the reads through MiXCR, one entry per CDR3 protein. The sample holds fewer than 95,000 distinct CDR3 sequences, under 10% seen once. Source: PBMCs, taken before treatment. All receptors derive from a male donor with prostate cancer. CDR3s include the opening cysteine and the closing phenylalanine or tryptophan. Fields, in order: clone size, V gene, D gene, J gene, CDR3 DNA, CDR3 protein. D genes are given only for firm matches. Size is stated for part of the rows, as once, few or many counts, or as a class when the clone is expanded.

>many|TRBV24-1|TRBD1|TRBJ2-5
TGTGCCACCAGTGATTTCGGGTGGGACAGTCAAGAGACCCAGTACTTC
CATSDFGWDSQETQYF
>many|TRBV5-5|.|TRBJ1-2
TGTGCCAGCAGCTTGGATGGGACGGTTTTCAACTATGGCTACACCTTC
CASSLDGTVFNYGYTF
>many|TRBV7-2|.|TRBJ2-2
TGTGCCAGCAGCTTATCTAGGGGAACCGGGGAGCTGTTTTTT
CASSLSRGTGELFF
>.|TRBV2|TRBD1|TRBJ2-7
TGTGCCAGCAGTGGGACAGGTTCTTCGCGGCAGTACTTC
CASSGTGSSRQYF
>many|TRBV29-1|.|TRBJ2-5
TGCAGCGTTGAGTCCGGGGGAGAGACCCAGTACTTC
CSVESGGETQYF
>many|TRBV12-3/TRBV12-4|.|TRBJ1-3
TGTGCCAGCAGTTTAGGATGGGCCTCTGGAAACACCATATATTTT
CASSLGWASGNTIYF
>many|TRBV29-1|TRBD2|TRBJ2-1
TGCAGCGTTCCTAGCGGGAGGGTCTATGAGCAGTTCTTC
CSVPSGRVYEQFF
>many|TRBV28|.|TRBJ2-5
TGTGCCAGCAGTTTCAGGGCAGGGGTCAAAGAGACCCAGTACTTC
CASSFRAGVKETQYF
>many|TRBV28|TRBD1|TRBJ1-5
TGTGCCAGCCTTAGGAGGGGGCAATATTATAGCAATCAGCCCCAGCATTTT
CASLRRGQYYSNQPQHF
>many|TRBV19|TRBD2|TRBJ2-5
TGTGCCAGTAGTGATAGCGGGAAAGAGACCCAGTACTTC
CASSDSGKETQYF
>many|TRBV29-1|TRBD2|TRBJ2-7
TGCAGCGGGGGACTAGCGGGCTCCTACGAGCAGTACTTC
CSGGLAGSYEQYF
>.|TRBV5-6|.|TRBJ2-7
TGTGCCAGCGTCGACAGTCCGGGGTCCTACGAGCAGTACTTC
CASVDSPGSYEQYF
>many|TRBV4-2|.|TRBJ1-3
TGTGCCAGCAGCCAAGATTCACGTTCGGCTTCTGGAAACACCATATATTTT
CASSQDSRSASGNTIYF
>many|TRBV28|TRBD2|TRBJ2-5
TGTGCCAGCAGTTCGGGACTAGCGGGAAAAGAGACCCAGTACTTC
CASSSGLAGKETQYF
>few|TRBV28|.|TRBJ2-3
TGTGCCAGCCGCCGGGGGCGGAACACAGATACGCAGTATTTT
CASRRGRNTDTQYF
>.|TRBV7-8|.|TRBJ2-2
TGTGCCAGCAGCTTAGCGGCGGGTACCGGGGAGCTGTTTTTT
CASSLAAGTGELFF
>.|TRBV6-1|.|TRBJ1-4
TGTGCCAGCAGTTTGGGACCAGAGAGAAAACTGTTTTTT
CASSLGPERKLFF
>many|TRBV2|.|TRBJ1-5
TGTGCCAGCAGTGACGACGGACCCAGGGCCCAGCATTTT
CASSDDGPRAQHF
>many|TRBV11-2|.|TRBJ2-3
TGTGCCAGCGGATCTAGGGCCCCAAGCACAGATACGCAGTATTTT
CASGSRAPSTDTQYF
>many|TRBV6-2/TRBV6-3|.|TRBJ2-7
TGTGCCAGCTCCTTATCTGGGGGTTCCCACGAGCAGTACTTC
CASSLSGGSHEQYF
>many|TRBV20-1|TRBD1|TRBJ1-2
TGCAGTGCTTCACGGACAGGGAAGGATGGCTACACCTTC
CSASRTGKDGYTF
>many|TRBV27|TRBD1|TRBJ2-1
TGTGCCAGCAGACACGGGACAGGGGTCTACAATGAGCAGTTCTTC
CASRHGTGVYNEQFF
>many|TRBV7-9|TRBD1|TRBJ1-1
TGTGCCAGCAGTCGTACCGGGACAGGGGGCCGCGCGGGCACTGAAGCTTTCTTT
CASSRTGTGGRAGTEAFF
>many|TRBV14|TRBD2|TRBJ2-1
TGTGCCAGCAGCCAAGACGCTAGCGGGAGCCCCTCCTACAATGAGCAGTTCTTC
CASSQDASGSPSYNEQFF
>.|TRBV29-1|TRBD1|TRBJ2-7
TGCAGCGTTGAATCGGGACAGGGTATCAACGAGCAGTACTTC
CSVESGQGINEQYF
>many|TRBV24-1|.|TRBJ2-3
TGTGCCACCAGTGACCCGCCCATGGATACGCAGTATTTT
CATSDPPMDTQYF
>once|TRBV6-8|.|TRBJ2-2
TGTGCCAGCAGGAACGCCGGGGAGCTGTTTTTT
CASRNAGELFF
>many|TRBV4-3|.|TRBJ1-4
TGCGCCAGCAGCCAAACCAGGCGGGGGGAAAAACTGTTTTTT
CASSQTRRGEKLFF
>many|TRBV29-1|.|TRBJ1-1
TGCAGCGTTGATAGGGGGAACACTGAAGCTTTCTTT
CSVDRGNTEAFF
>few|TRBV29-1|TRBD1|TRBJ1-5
TGCAGCGTGGCCACGGGGACAGGGAGTCAGCCCCAGCATTTT
CSVATGTGSQPQHF
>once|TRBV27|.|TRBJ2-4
TGTGCCAGCAGTGTGGCAGGGGGGTACAATGAGCAGTACTTC
CASSVAGGYNEQYF